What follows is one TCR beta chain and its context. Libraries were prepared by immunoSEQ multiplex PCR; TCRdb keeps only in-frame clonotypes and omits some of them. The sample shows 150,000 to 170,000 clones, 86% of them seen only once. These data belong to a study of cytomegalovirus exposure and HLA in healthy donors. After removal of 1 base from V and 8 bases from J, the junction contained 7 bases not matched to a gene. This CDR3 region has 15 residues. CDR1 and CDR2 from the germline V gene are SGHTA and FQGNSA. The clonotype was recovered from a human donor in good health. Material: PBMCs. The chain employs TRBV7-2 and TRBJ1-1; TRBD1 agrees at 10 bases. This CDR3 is CASSLVRMTGGEAFF. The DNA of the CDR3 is TGTGCCAGCAGCTTAGTACGAATGACAGGGGGCGAAGCTTTCTTT.